This passage covers 15 T cell receptor beta chains from one sample sequenced in a study of blood T cell repertoires in COVID-19. Libraries were prepared by immunoSEQ multiplex PCR; TCRdb keeps only in-frame clonotypes and omits some of them. Of 220,000 or so clones in the sample, about 88% were seen once. Sequences were obtained from peripheral blood. Receptors were obtained from a woman in her forties or fifties with COVID-19, enrolled during active disease.

The chain carries TRBV27 and TRBJ2-7, with D possibly matching TRBD2 (7 bases). In germline, CDR1 is MNHEY, CDR2 SMNVEV (reference sequence). Trimming shortened V by 6 bases and J by 1 base, and 16 bases separated the two germline ends. The CDR3 is 15 residues long. The CDR3 DNA sequence: TGTGCCAGCAGCCCTTCGGGGGGCGCATCCTACGAGCAGTACGTC. This sequence encodes CASSPSGGASYEQYV.

Written as DNA, the CDR3 is TGTGCCAGCAGCCTTCCGGGACTAGAGGATACGCAGTATTTT. This translates into CASSLPGLEDTQYF. The chain couples TRBV9 to TRBJ2-3; 8 positions match TRBD2. The germline V gene has CDR1 SGDLS and CDR2 YYNGEE. V lost 4 bases and J lost 6; bases outside the gene matches: 7. The CDR3 spans 14 residues.

This chain uses TRBV27 with TRBJ2-7, with D perhaps TRBD1 (6 bases). The germline V and J ends were trimmed by 0 bases and 1 base, with 10 bases remaining between them. Germline V gene sequence: CDR1 MNHEY, CDR2 SMNVEV (reference sequence). The CDR3 is 15 residues long. The CDR3 sequence: CASSLSGTRSYEQYF. CDR3 nucleotides: TGTGCCAGCAGTTTATCGGGGACAAGGTCCTACGAGCAGTACTTC.

On this clone: This sample also contains other DNA sequences that code for the same CDR3. The rearrangement joins TRBV5-4 to TRBJ2-1; possibly TRBD2 for D (7 bases). Trimming cost V 2 bases and J 4 bases, with 13 bases left between them. There are 15 residues in the CDR3. CDR1 SGHNT and CDR2 YYREEE come from the germline V gene (reference sequence). CDR3 DNA sequence: TGTGCCAGCAGCTTAGGGGGGGGGTCTTACAATGAGCAGTTCTTC. Translated: CASSLGGGSYNEQFF.

The J gene is TRBJ2-1, the V gene TRBV5-1, with 10 bases lining up with TRBD2. The CDR3 runs to 17 residues. The V segment lost 1 base and the J segment 10 bases; nucleotides outside the gene matches: 14. Germline-derived CDR1 and CDR2 are SGHRS and YFSETQ. Written as DNA, the CDR3 is TGCGCCAGCAGCTTGAGGACTTGGCTAGCGGGAGACCCCGAGCAGTTCTTC. Translated, it gives CASSLRTWLAGDPEQFF.

The chain combines TRBV28 with TRBJ1-5, with D perhaps TRBD1 (5 bases). Germline V CDR1 and CDR2: MDHEN, SYDVKM. This CDR3 has 15 amino acids. Trimming stripped 6 bases from V and 0 bases from J, with 12 bases between. The CDR3 protein is CASSRQIYSNQPQHF. CDR3 sequence (DNA): TGTGCCAGCAGCCGACAGATTTATAGCAATCAGCCCCAGCATTTT.

The genes are TRBV19 and TRBJ2-2; tentatively, D is TRBD1 (6 bases). The ends were cut back, 1 base at V and 5 bases at J, with 14 bases in the middle. This CDR3 is 16 amino acids long. Germline V gene sequence: CDR1 LNHDA, CDR2 SQIVND (reference sequence). CDR3 residues: CASSIGLGARTGELFF. CDR3 bases: TGTGCCAGTAGTATAGGATTGGGGGCAAGAACCGGGGAGCTGTTTTTT.

This clone turned up a few times. Written as DNA, the CDR3 is TGTGCCAGCAGCCTCAGAGCACTAGCGGGCCAAGAGACCCAGTACTTC. This encodes CASSLRALAGQETQYF. This rearrangement joins TRBV3-1 (or the pseudogene TRBV3-2) to TRBJ2-5; 9 bases are shared with TRBD2. From germline, CDR1 is LGHDT and CDR2 YNNKEL (reference sequence). V trimming: 4 bases; J trimming: 1 base; junction bases outside the gene matches: 7. The CDR3 has 16 residues.

This chain links TRBV12-3 or TRBV12-4 with TRBJ1-1, with D maybe TRBD1 (5 bases). This CDR3 spans 13 amino acids. The ends were cut back, 7 bases at V and 3 bases at J, with 12 bases in the middle. CDR3 nucleotides: TGTGCCAGCACCCTGGGGGGGTACACTGAAGCTTTCTTT. Its translation: CASTLGGYTEAFF.

This sequence joins TRBV10-1 and TRBJ1-6; 9 positions agree with TRBD1. CDR3 size: 16 residues. From germline, CDR1 is WNHNN and CDR2 SYGVQD (reference sequence). The trim removed 6 bases at V and 9 bases at J, leaving 12 bases unmatched. DNA of the CDR3: TGCGCCAGCAGCTATCCGGGACAGGGTGGAAGTTCACCCCTCCACTTT. Translated: CASSYPGQGGSSPLHF.

This chain uses TRBV27 with TRBJ1-6, with D possibly matching TRBD1 (6 bases). The germline V gene encodes CDR1 MNHEY and CDR2 SMNVEV (reference sequence). CDR3 length equals 14 residues. Trimming removed 6 bases from V and 10 bases from J, with 16 bases in between. CDR3 sequence (DNA): TGTGCCAGCAGCCCGGGGGGCCCGGGATCACCCCTCCACTTT. It specifies CASSPGGPGSPLHF.

The rearrangement uses TRBV30 and TRBJ1-6; 8 bases line up with TRBD1. The CDR3 runs 14 residues. The germline CDR1 and CDR2 sequences are GTSNPN and SVGIG (reference sequence). V shed 4 bases, J shed 7 bases, and the junction held 6 bases outside the gene matches. The CDR3 DNA reads as TGTGCCTGGACCGACAGGGGTCACAATTCACCCCTCCACTTT. Protein product: CAWTDRGHNSPLHF.

The chain uses TRBV6-5 and TRBJ2-6, with a tentative D call TRBD1 (6 bases). This CDR3 is 15 amino acids long. In germline, CDR1 is MNHEY, CDR2 SVGAGI. V shed 6 bases and J shed 0 bases, with 9 bases lying between them. The CDR3 loop reads CASRTGVSGANVLTF. The CDR3 coding sequence is TGTGCCAGCAGGACAGGAGTCTCTGGGGCCAACGTCCTGACTTTC.

Here the CDR3 DNA reads TGCGCCAGCAGTCTGGGCTTGGGTCCTAATGAAAAACTGTTTTTT. Residues: CASSLGLGPNEKLFF. V gene TRBV4-1 combines with J gene TRBJ1-4; D not certain. Germline V lookup: CDR1 MGHRA, CDR2 YSYEKL. Trimming removed 6 bases from V and 3 bases from J, with 14 bases in between. The CDR3 runs 15 residues.

In its sample, this clone was seen once. The chain recombines TRBV14 with TRBJ2-5; D unresolved. V lost 4 bases, J lost 4 bases, and 10 bases lay in between. The CDR3 sequence is 13 residues long. Germline V gene sequence: CDR1 SGHDN, CDR2 FVKESK. The CDR3 loop is CASSRRRSETQYF. CDR3 DNA: TGTGCCAGCAGCCGACGGAGATCAGAGACCCAGTACTTC.